This record looks at one T cell receptor beta chain sequence and its context. This entry is derived from a study of T cell responses to AZD1222 COVID-19 vaccine. The germline CDR1 and CDR2 sequences are SGHRS and YFSETQ. The V and J ends lost 0 bases and 2 bases respectively, with 15 bases between them. The length of the CDR3 is 16 residues. Some clones are missing from TCRdb's copy, which holds only in-frame ones; the method was immunoSEQ multiplex PCR. The profile shows roughly 150,000 clones, 85% to 95% of them singletons. Specimen: peripheral blood, collected 28 days after the second AZD1222 dose. The TCR was taken from an adult who received the AZD1222 COVID-19 vaccine. The gene calls are TRBV5-1 and TRBJ2-7; tentatively, D is TRBD2 (6 bases). CDR3 nucleotide sequence: TGCGCCAGCAGCTTGGCCCCACTAGCCAGCCCCTACGAGCAGTACTTC. Its translation is CASSLAPLASPYEQYF. The full variable domain, in which reference TRBV5-1 and TRBJ2-7 provide the parts outside the CDR3, is KAGVTQTPRYLIKTRGQQVTLSCSPISGHRSVSWYQQTPGQGLQFLFEYFSETQRNKGNFPGRFSGRQFSNSRSEMNVSTLELGDSALYLCASSLAPLASPYEQYFGPGTRLTVT.